This is a list of T cell receptor beta chains from one sample in a study of metastatic and nonmetastatic thyroid tumors. Via MiXCR, TCRdb re-called the PCR reads. Here the sample spans 15,000 or so clones, more than 15% being singletons. The sequenced sample consisted of blood. The receptors here all came from a female donor with papillary thyroid cancer or a benign thyroid nodule (not recorded which). Some clones in this sample may be carry-over from other donors' samples. Both conserved end residues are part of each CDR3. The order of the fields is V gene, J gene, D gene, clone size, CDR3 protein, CDR3 DNA. A D gene is named only where the DNA matches it firmly. Part of the rows lack a size; the others show once, few, many or a class for expanded clones.

TRBV10-1	TRBJ1-1	NA	medium-sized	CASSDQNTEAFF	TGCGCCAGCAGCGATCAGAACACTGAAGCTTTCTTT
TRBV12-3/TRBV12-4	TRBJ2-7	TRBD1	medium-sized	CASSWTGYEQYF	TGTGCCAGCAGTTGGACAGGTTACGAGCAGTACTTC
TRBV30	TRBJ2-5	TRBD2	many	CAWSGGFGVTSVGVETQYF	TGTGCCTGGAGTGGGGGATTTGGGGTGACTAGCGTTGGGGTGGAGACCCAGTACTTC
TRBV30	TRBJ1-2	NA	NA	CAWSRSSANYGYTF	TGTGCCTGGAGTAGATCGTCGGCTAACTATGGCTACACCTTC
TRBV5-6	TRBJ1-2	NA	NA	CASSSSTNGYTF	TGTGCCAGCAGCTCGTCTACGAATGGCTACACCTTC
TRBV7-9	TRBJ1-6	NA	many	CASSSSSYNSPLHF	TGTGCCAGCAGCTCCAGCTCCTATAATTCACCCCTCCACTTT
TRBV24-1	TRBJ2-7	TRBD1	NA	CATSEQTGTGSSYEQYF	TGTGCCACCAGTGAACAGACAGGGACAGGAAGCTCCTACGAGCAGTACTTC
TRBV5-4	TRBJ1-2	TRBD1	many	CASTPSGDRDPGYTF	TGTGCCAGCACCCCCAGTGGGGACAGGGATCCTGGCTACACCTTC
TRBV5-4	TRBJ2-1	TRBD2	NA	CASSSGTSDHNEQFF	TGTGCCAGCAGTTCCGGGACTAGCGACCACAATGAGCAGTTCTTC
TRBV9	TRBJ2-5	NA	many	CASSVSWFGVQETQYF	TGTGCCAGCAGCGTAAGTTGGTTCGGGGTCCAAGAGACCCAGTACTTC
TRBV29-1	TRBJ2-7	NA	medium-sized	CSVVTGSREQYF	TGCAGCGTTGTAACAGGGTCCAGGGAGCAGTACTTC
TRBV11-2	TRBJ2-1	TRBD2	few	CASSLGAAGARMDEQFF	TGTGCCAGCAGCTTAGGTGCTGCGGGAGCTAGGATGGATGAGCAGTTCTTC
TRBV11-2	TRBJ2-2	TRBD2	many	CASSWVRASGSTGELFF	TGTGCCAGCAGCTGGGTGAGGGCTAGCGGGAGTACCGGGGAGCTGTTTTTT
TRBV7-9	TRBJ1-3	NA	NA	CASSLGPVSGNTIYF	TGTGCCAGCAGCCTGGGACCTGTCTCTGGAAACACCATATATTTT
TRBV7-2	TRBJ2-7	NA	once	CASSLSSYEQYF	TGTGCCAGCAGCCTCAGCTCCTACGAGCAGTACTTC
TRBV2	TRBJ2-5	NA	many	CASSSILGETQYF	TGTGCCAGCAGTAGTATTTTAGGGGAGACCCAGTACTTC
TRBV20-1	TRBJ2-7	NA	many	CSATDKTYEQYF	TGCAGTGCTACGGACAAGACCTACGAGCAGTACTTC
TRBV6-1	TRBJ2-7	NA	few	CASIEGRTVLYEHYF	TGTGCCAGCATTGAAGGTCGGACAGTACTATACGAGCATTACTTC
TRBV12-3/TRBV12-4	TRBJ1-2	TRBD1	many	CASSAGGYRGGSNYGYTF	TGTGCCAGCAGCGCCGGGGGCTACAGGGGAGGTTCTAACTATGGCTACACCTTC